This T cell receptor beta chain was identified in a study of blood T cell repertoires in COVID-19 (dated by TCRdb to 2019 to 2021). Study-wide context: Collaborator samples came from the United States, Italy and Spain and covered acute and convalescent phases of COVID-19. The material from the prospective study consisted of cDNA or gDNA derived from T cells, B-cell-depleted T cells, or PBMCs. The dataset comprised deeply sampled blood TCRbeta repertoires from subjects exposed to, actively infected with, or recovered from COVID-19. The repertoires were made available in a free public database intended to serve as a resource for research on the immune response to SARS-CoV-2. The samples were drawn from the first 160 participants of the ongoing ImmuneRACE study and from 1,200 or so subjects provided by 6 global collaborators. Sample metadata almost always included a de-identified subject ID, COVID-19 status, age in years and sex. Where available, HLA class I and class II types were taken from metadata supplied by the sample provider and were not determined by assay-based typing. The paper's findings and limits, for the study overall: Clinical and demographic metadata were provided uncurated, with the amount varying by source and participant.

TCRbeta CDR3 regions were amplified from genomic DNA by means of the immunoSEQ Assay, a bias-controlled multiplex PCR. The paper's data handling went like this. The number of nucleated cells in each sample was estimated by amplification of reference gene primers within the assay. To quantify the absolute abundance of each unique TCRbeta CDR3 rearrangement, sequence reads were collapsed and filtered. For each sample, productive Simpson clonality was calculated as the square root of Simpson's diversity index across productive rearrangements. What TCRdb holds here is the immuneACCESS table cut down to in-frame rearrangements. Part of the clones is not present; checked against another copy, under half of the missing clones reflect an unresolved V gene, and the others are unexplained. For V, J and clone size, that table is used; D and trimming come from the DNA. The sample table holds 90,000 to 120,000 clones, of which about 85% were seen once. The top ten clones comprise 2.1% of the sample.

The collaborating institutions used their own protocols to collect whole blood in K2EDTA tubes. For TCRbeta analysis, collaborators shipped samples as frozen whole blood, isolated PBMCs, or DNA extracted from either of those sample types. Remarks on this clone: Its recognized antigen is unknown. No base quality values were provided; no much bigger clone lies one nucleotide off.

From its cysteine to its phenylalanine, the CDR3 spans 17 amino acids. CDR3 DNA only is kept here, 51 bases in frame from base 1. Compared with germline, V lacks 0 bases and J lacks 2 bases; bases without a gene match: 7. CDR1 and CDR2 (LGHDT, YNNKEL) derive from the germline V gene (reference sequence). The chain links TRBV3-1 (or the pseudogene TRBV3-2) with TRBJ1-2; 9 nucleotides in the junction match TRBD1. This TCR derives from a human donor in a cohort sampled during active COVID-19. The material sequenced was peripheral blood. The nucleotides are TGTGCCAGCAGCCAAGAAGGTACAGGGGGCTCGAACTATGGCTACACCTTC. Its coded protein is CASSQEGTGGSNYGYTF.